This T cell receptor beta chain was profiled in a study of PD-1 blockade in mismatch repair-deficient tumors. The overall study: All were previously treated, progressing patients with eleven to twelve mismatch repair-deficient cancer types. Study conclusions and caveats: Tumor-resident clones, often absent from pretreatment blood, expanded after pembrolizumab and then contracted.

The germline V gene encodes CDR1 MDHEN and CDR2 SYDVKM. The CDR3 extends over 15 amino acids. V was pared by 5 bases and J by 3 bases, with 14 bases between. The time point denotes: archival surgical resection tumor tissue. Every patient had mismatch repair deficiency by PCR or immunohistochemistry. TCRs were sequenced from three patients responding to pembrolizumab. Measured with immunoSEQ multiplex PCR; TCRdb has only the in-frame clones, and not every one. Here the sample spans about 1,000 clones, 75% to 85% being singletons. With respect to this clone: Its specificity is not known.

V and J are TRBV28 and TRBJ1-5, with D perhaps TRBD1 (5 bases). This clonotype was obtained from an adult with mismatch repair-deficient cancer. The material sequenced was primary tumor tissue, taken from a patient treated with pembrolizumab. The CDR3 DNA is TGTGCCAGCAGTCCAACTACAGGTTACAATCAGCCCCAGCATTTT. Encoded protein: CASSPTTGYNQPQHF.